The 26 T cell receptor beta chains in this list originate from one sample, sequenced in a study of cytomegalovirus exposure and HLA in healthy donors. 60 Vbeta and 13 Jbeta primers were used in PCR. Repertoires were generated with immunoSEQ multiplex PCR, while TCRdb's copy carries only in-frame clones and drops some. The table has some 120,000 clones, 9.5% seen once. Sequencing used PBMCs. These receptors were taken from a man aged 25 to 40 in good health and CMV-seronegative.

This clone occurred a few times. The CDR3 spells CASSFGTGGADGYTF. DNA for the CDR3: TGTGCCAGCAGCTTTGGGACAGGGGGCGCGGATGGCTACACCTTC. The gene calls are TRBV7-9 and TRBJ1-2; 12 nucleotides agree with TRBD1. The CDR3 covers 15 residues. Germline-derived CDR1 and CDR2 are SEHNR and FQNEAQ (reference sequence). V lost 3 bases and J lost 6; bases outside the gene matches: 5.

There are a few counts of this clone. The gene calls are TRBV5-1 and TRBJ2-3; 9 positions match TRBD1. The CDR3 is 14 amino acids. With V trimmed by 7 bases and J by 2 bases, 5 bases remained unmatched. CDR1 is SGHRS and CDR2 is YFSETQ in the germline V gene. The CDR3 sequence: CASGQGTATDTQYF. CDR3 nucleotides: TGCGCCAGCGGACAGGGGACTGCCACAGATACGCAGTATTTT.

The chain recombines TRBV6-4 with TRBJ2-7; D might be TRBD1 (5 bases). This CDR3 has 16 residues. V gave up 1 base and J gave up 2 bases, with 15 bases separating them. Germline-derived CDR1 and CDR2 are MRHNA and SNTAGT. The CDR3 bases are TGTGCCAGCAGTGACTGGGGCTTCCCCCAGCCCTACGAGCAGTACTTC. Its protein product is CASSDWGFPQPYEQYF.

This clone was observed a handful of times. The chain couples TRBV7-9 to TRBJ1-2; a possible D gene is TRBD1 (5 bases). The CDR3 loop spans 14 amino acids. In germline, CDR1 is SEHNR, CDR2 FQNEAQ (reference sequence). V lost 1 base, J lost 6 bases, and 12 bases lay in between. The CDR3 DNA sequence: TGTGCCAGCAGCTTAGGGGGGGATCGGAATGGCTACACCTTC. Translating it yields CASSLGGDRNGYTF.

V gene TRBV6-1 combines with J gene TRBJ1-1; 11 nucleotides line up with TRBD1. The CDR3 spans 15 residues. Looked up from germline, CDR1 is MNHNS and CDR2 is SASEGT. Trimming removed 1 base from V and 4 bases from J; junction bases left unmatched: 2. The CDR3 DNA is TGTGCCAGCAGTGAAGATGGGACAGGGGGCACTGAAGCTTTCTTT. Translating gives CASSEDGTGGTEAFF.

This clone was counted only a few times. CDR3: CASSLTQGEQYF. For the CDR3, the DNA is TGCGCCAGCAGTCTTACTCAGGGGGAGCAGTACTTC. The V and J genes are TRBV5-1 and TRBJ2-7; maybe TRBD1 (6 bases). This CDR3 is 12 amino acids long. Trimming removed 5 bases from V and 7 bases from J, with 13 bases in between. Germline loops: CDR1 SGHRS, CDR2 YFSETQ.

This clone was found a few times. This chain connects TRBV5-4 to TRBJ2-7, with 8 bases aligning to TRBD2. Trimming at V came to 3 bases and at J to 3 bases, leaving 5 bases not matched to a gene. The CDR3 covers 14 residues. Germline CDR1 and CDR2: SGHNT and YYREEE (reference sequence). The CDR3 DNA sequence: TGTGCCAGCAGCTCCCCGGGACTAGGCTACGAGCAGTACTTC. Residues: CASSSPGLGYEQYF.

This chain links TRBV4-1 with TRBJ2-1, with 12 bases aligning to TRBD1. The CDR3 is 17 amino acids. V was pared by 6 bases and J by 0 bases, with 6 bases of the junction left unmatched. In germline, CDR1 is MGHRA, CDR2 YSYEKL. DNA for the CDR3: TGCGCCAGCAGTTCGGGACAGGGGGCCGCCTCCTACAATGAGCAGTTCTTC. It is translated as CASSSGQGAASYNEQFF.

The table lists this clone with a few counts. This chain links TRBV9 with TRBJ2-5; D perhaps matches TRBD1 (6 bases). The germline CDR1 and CDR2 sequences are SGDLS and YYNGEE. The CDR3 has 13 amino acids. Trimming removed 0 bases at V and 4 bases at J, with 7 bases between. The CDR3 spells CASSVARGETQYF. CDR3 coding DNA: TGTGCCAGCAGCGTAGCCAGGGGAGAGACCCAGTACTTC.

The chain employs TRBV19 and TRBJ1-5, with D possibly being TRBD1 (5 bases). CDR1 LNHDA and CDR2 SQIVND come from the germline V gene (reference sequence). The CDR3 has 15 residues. The V and J ends lost 0 bases and 0 bases respectively, with 6 bases between them. CDR3 protein: CASSIDRDSNQPQHF. CDR3 coding DNA: TGTGCCAGTAGTATAGACAGGGATAGCAATCAGCCCCAGCATTTT.

This clone was seen a few times. The chain's CDR3 is CASSLSRRGTYNEQFF. The CDR3 DNA is TGTGCCAGCAGCTTAAGTAGGCGAGGGACCTACAATGAGCAGTTCTTC. V gene TRBV11-3 combines with J gene TRBJ2-1, with D perhaps matching TRBD2 (5 bases). Germline CDR1 is SGHNT and CDR2 is YENEEA. This CDR3 spans 16 amino acids. With 2 bases removed from V and 2 bases from J, the gap between germline ends came to 13 bases.

Only a few counts were recorded for this clone. This rearrangement joins TRBV5-6 to TRBJ2-7, with TRBD2 matching 7 bases. The germline V gene has CDR1 SGHDT and CDR2 YYEEEE. Trimming cost V 1 base and J 7 bases; bases outside gene matches: 8. CDR3 size: 14 residues. The CDR3 coding sequence is TGTGCCAGCAGCTTGCCGGGACTACCCTCGGAGCAGTACTTC. It encodes CASSLPGLPSEQYF.

The V gene is TRBV5-4, the J gene TRBJ2-1; the match to TRBD2 covers 12 bases. Trimming cost V 1 base and J 4 bases; bases outside gene matches: 3. The CDR3 has 16 residues. Germline V gene data show CDR1 as SGHNT and CDR2 as YYREEE (reference sequence). The CDR3: CASSLTSGGNYNEQFF. For the CDR3, the DNA is TGTGCCAGCAGCTTGACTAGCGGGGGGAATTACAATGAGCAGTTCTTC. Variable domain in full (rest from reference TRBV5-4 and TRBJ2-1): ETGVTQSPTHLIKTRGQQVTLRCSSQSGHNTVSWYQQALGQGPQFIFQYYREEENGRGNFPPRFSGLQFPNYSSELNVNALELDDSALYLCASSLTSGGNYNEQFFGPGTRLTVL.

This clone was detected a few times. This chain links TRBV7-9 with TRBJ1-3; D unclear. V was cut by 5 bases and J by 0 bases, with 11 bases left in between. Germline loops: CDR1 SEHNR, CDR2 FQNEAQ (reference sequence). The CDR3 consists of 15 residues. Here the CDR3 reads CASSQGAFSGNTIYF. In nucleotides, the CDR3 is TGTGCCAGCAGCCAAGGAGCTTTCTCTGGAAACACCATATATTTT.

This clone was seen a few times. The chain recombines TRBV7-9 with TRBJ2-7; weak D call: TRBD2 (5 bases). Trimming shortened V by 3 bases and J by 4 bases, and 22 bases separated the two germline ends. Germline assignment: CDR1 SEHNR and CDR2 FQNEAQ (reference sequence). The CDR3 is 17 amino acids. Here the CDR3 reads CASSFQLTTGINYEQYF. CDR3 nucleotide sequence: TGTGCCAGCAGCTTCCAACTGACCACGGGGATTAATTACGAGCAGTACTTC.

In this sample, this clone turned up a few times. The CDR3 loop is CASSLSGGAGANVLTF. CDR3 nucleotide sequence: TGTGCCAGCAGCTTATCGGGGGGAGCTGGGGCCAACGTCCTGACTTTC. V and J are TRBV7-3 and TRBJ2-6; 7 bases align to TRBD2. The CDR3 sequence is 16 residues long. J lost 2 bases, V lost 2 bases, and 3 bases had no gene match. Per germline, CDR1 SGHTA and CDR2 FQGTGA.

This clone was seen more than once but under ten times. This rearrangement joins TRBV9 to TRBJ2-1; 15 bases line up with TRBD2. The V segment lost 3 bases and the J segment 7 bases; nucleotides outside the gene matches: 5. The germline gives CDR1 SGDLS, CDR2 YYNGEE. The CDR3 is made up of 16 amino acids. CDR3 sequence reads: CASSGAGTSGRNEQFF. Written as DNA, the CDR3 is TGTGCCAGCAGCGGGGCCGGGACTAGCGGGAGGAATGAGCAGTTCTTC. The full variable domain, completed using reference TRBV9 and TRBJ2-1, is DSGVTQTPKHLITATGQRVTLRCSPRSGDLSVYWYQQSLDQGLQFLIQYYNGEERAKGNILERFSAQQFPDLHSELNLSSLELGDSALYFCASSGAGTSGRNEQFFGPGTRLTVL.

The chain is built from TRBV5-1 and TRBJ2-7; D remains ambiguous. This CDR3 comprises 15 residues. The germline CDR1 and CDR2 sequences are SGHRS and YFSETQ. The ends were cut back, 0 bases at V and 3 bases at J, with 13 bases in the middle. The CDR3 DNA is TGCGCCAGCAGCTTGGCTTGGCAGACAAACTACGAGCAGTACTTC. This codes for CASSLAWQTNYEQYF. The full variable domain, completed using reference TRBV5-1 and TRBJ2-7, is KAGVTQTPRYLIKTRGQQVTLSCSPISGHRSVSWYQQTPGQGLQFLFEYFSETQRNKGNFPGRFSGRQFSNSRSEMNVSTLELGDSALYLCASSLAWQTNYEQYFGPGTRLTVT.

This clone has a handful of counts. The chain employs TRBV7-6 and TRBJ1-5; 7 bases agree with TRBD1. Trimming at V came to 5 bases and at J to 5 bases, leaving 3 bases not matched to a gene. The CDR3 has 13 amino acids. Per the germline V gene, CDR1 is SGHVS and CDR2 is FNYEAQ. DNA for the CDR3: TGTGCCAGCAGCGACAGGGACGATCAGCCCCAGCATTTT. Its translation: CASSDRDDQPQHF.

The rearrangement links TRBV6-5 to TRBJ2-7, with TRBD1 matching over 9 bases. Germline V gives CDR1 MNHEY, CDR2 SVGAGI. J lost 2 bases, V lost 5 bases, and 7 bases had no gene match. The CDR3 contains 15 residues. This chain's CDR3 is CASSGDRVGTYEQYF. In nucleotides, the CDR3 is TGTGCCAGCAGTGGGGACAGGGTAGGGACCTACGAGCAGTACTTC.

The CDR3 sequence: CASERSSYNEQFF. The DNA for the CDR3 is TGTGCCAGCGAGAGAAGCTCCTACAATGAGCAGTTCTTC. The J gene is TRBJ2-1, the V gene TRBV6-1, with D unresolved. Germline loops: CDR1 MNHNS, CDR2 SASEGT. The CDR3 contains 13 residues. V lost 8 bases and J 0 bases, leaving 8 bases between the germline ends.

Note on this clone: At one end the junction does not follow the germline gene, possibly because of a read error. Other DNA sequences from this sample encode an identical CDR3 as well. CDR3 bases: TGTGCCAGCAGCCTAGCGCCCACAGAGAACACTGAAGCTTTCTTT. Protein: CASSLAPTENTEAFF. The chain combines TRBV7-6 with TRBJ1-1, with D unresolved. The CDR3 is 15 amino acids. Germline lookup yields CDR1 SGHVS and CDR2 FNYEAQ.

This sequence joins TRBV14 and TRBJ2-7; D possibly corresponds to TRBD1 (6 bases). Germline lookup yields CDR1 SGHDN and CDR2 FVKESK. V lost 0 bases to trimming and J lost 3 bases, with 9 bases between them. The CDR3 length is 14 residues. In DNA form, the CDR3 reads TGTGCCAGCAGCCAAGATGACAGGTACTACGAGCAGTACTTC. Its translation is CASSQDDRYYEQYF.

The gene calls are TRBV14 and TRBJ2-7, with D possibly TRBD2 on 5 matching bases. The CDR3 is 15 residues long. V shed 1 base and J shed 3 bases, with 13 bases lying between them. Germline CDR1 SGHDN, CDR2 FVKESK. The CDR3 protein is CASSQGTEVDYEQYF. The CDR3 bases are TGTGCCAGCAGCCAAGGTACGGAGGTGGACTACGAGCAGTACTTC.

V gene TRBV19 combines with J gene TRBJ1-2; TRBD1 agrees at 12 bases. The ends lost 4 bases at V and 4 bases at J; junction bases unmatched: 7. Germline loops: CDR1 LNHDA, CDR2 SQIVND (reference sequence). The CDR3 extends over 16 amino acids. The CDR3 DNA reads as TGTGCCAGTAGTACCCGGGACAGGGGGCTTGGCTATGGCTACACCTTC. Protein product: CASSTRDRGLGYGYTF.

The chain employs TRBV30 and TRBJ2-3; 9 nucleotides align to TRBD2. Trimming at V came to 4 bases and at J to 6 bases, leaving 5 bases not matched to a gene. The CDR3 length is 13 residues. Germline assignment: CDR1 GTSNPN and CDR2 SVGIG (reference sequence). Written as DNA, the CDR3 is TGTGCCTGGACTAGCGGGGTTCAGGATACGCAGTATTTT. Its translation is CAWTSGVQDTQYF.